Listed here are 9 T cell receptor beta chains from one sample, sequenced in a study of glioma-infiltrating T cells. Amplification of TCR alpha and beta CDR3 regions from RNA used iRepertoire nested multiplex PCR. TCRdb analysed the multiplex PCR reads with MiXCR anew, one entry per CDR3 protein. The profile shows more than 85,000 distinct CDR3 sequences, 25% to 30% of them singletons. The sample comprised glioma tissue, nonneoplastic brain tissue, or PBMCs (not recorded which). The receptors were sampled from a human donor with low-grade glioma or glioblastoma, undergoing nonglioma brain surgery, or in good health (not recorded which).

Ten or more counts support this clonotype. CDR3 loop: CASRSLEHNEQFF. The CDR3 coding sequence is TGTGCCAGCAGAAGTCTAGAACACAATGAGCAGTTCTTC. The chain is built from TRBV28 and TRBJ2-1; D ambiguous. This CDR3 is built from 13 residues. Germline V lookup: CDR1 MDHEN, CDR2 SYDVKM. V was clipped by 6 bases and J by 5 bases, with 11 bases between them.

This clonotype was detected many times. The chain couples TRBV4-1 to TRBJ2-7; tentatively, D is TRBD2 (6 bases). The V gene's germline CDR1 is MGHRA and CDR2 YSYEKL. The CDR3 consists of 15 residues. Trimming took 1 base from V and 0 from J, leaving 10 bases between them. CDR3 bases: TGCGCCAGCAGCCAAGGGGACTTTCGCTCCTACGAGCAGTACTTC. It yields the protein CASSQGDFRSYEQYF.

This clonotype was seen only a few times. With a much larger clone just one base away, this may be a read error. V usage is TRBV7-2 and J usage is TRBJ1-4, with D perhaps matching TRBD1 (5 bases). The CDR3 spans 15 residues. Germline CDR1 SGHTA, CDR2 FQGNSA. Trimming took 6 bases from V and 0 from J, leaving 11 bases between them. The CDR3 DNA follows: TGTGCCAGCAGACACGACAGAGCAACTAATGAAAAACTGTTTTTT. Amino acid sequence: CASRHDRATNEKLFF.

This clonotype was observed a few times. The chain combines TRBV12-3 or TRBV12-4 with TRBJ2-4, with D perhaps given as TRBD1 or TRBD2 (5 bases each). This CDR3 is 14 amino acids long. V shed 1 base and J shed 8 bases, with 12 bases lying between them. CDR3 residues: CASSLEGRWDIQYF. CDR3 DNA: TGTGCCAGCAGTTTAGAGGGACGGTGGGACATTCAGTACTTC.

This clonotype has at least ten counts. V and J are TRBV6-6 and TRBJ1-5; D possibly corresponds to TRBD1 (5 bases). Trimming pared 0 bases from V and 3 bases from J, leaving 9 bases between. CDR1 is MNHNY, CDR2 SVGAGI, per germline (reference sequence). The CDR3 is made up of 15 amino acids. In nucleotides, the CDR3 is TGTGCCAGCAGTTACTCGAACGGGGCCAATCAGCCCCAGCATTTT. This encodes CASSYSNGANQPQHF.

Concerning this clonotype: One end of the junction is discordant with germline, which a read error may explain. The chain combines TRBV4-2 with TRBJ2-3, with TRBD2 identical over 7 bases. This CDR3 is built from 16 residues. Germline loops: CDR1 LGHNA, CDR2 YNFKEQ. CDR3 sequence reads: CASSQGLAASIDTQYF. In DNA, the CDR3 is TGTGCCAGCAGCCAAGGACTAGCAGCTAGCATAGATACGCAGTATTTT.

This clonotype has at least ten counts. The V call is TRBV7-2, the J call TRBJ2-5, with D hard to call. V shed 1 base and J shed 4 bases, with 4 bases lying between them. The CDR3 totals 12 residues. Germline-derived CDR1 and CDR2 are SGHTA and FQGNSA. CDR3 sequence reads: CASSLVGETQYF. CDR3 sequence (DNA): TGTGCCAGCAGCTTAGTCGGAGAGACCCAGTACTTC. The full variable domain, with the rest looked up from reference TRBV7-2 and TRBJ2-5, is GAGVSQSPSNKVTEKGKDVELRCDPISGHTALYWYRQSLGQGLEFLIYFQGNSAPDKSGLPSDRFSAERTGGSVSTLTIQRTQQEDSAVYLCASSLVGETQYFGPGTRLLVL.

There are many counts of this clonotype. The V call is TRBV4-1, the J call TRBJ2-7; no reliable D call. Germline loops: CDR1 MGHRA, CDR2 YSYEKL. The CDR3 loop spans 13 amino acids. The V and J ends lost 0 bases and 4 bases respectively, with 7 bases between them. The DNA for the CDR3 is TGCGCCAGCAGCCAAGAAAAAAATTACGAGCAGTACTTC. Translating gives CASSQEKNYEQYF.

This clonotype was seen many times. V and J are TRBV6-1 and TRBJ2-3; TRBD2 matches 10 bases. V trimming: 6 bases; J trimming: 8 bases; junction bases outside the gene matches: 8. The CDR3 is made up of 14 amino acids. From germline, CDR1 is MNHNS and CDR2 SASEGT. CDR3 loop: CASSQAGGMITQYF. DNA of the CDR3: TGTGCCAGCAGCCAAGCGGGGGGGATGATTACGCAGTATTTT.